These 30 T cell receptor beta chains originate from one sample sequenced in a study of response to subunit inactivated influenza vaccine. A single record per CDR3 protein comes from TCRdb applying MiXCR to the RT-PCR reads. Of hundreds of thousands of distinct CDR3 sequences detected, 13% to 15% appear once; the ten largest clones hold about 7.6%. This sample comprised PBMCs from blood, obtained around 14 days before vaccination. Receptor source: a man aged 50-59 years who received an inactivated influenza vaccine.

This clonotype was seen a handful of times. V is TRBV6-1 and J is TRBJ2-7, with D maybe TRBD1 (5 bases). Germline V gene lookup returns CDR1 MNHNS and CDR2 SASEGT. The CDR3 has 13 amino acids. Trimming cost V 5 bases and J 4 bases, with 12 bases left between them. As DNA, the CDR3 is TGTGCCAGCAGTCAGGGTTATCGGTACGAGCAGTACTTC. Translation gives CASSQGYRYEQYF.

This clonotype showed up just a few times. The chain joins TRBV20-1 to TRBJ2-3; no clear D gene. This CDR3 is built from 15 residues. Trimming shortened V by 3 bases and J by 0 bases, and 13 bases separated the two germline ends. Per germline, CDR1 DFQATT and CDR2 SNEGSKA (reference sequence). The CDR3 reads CSARALGFSTDTQYF. The CDR3, as DNA: TGCAGTGCTAGGGCTCTCGGGTTTAGCACAGATACGCAGTATTTT.

This chain links TRBV20-1 with TRBJ1-1; tentatively, D is TRBD1 (5 bases). V dropped 5 bases and J dropped 0 bases, with 16 bases sitting between them. The CDR3 loop spans 15 amino acids. Per germline, CDR1 DFQATT and CDR2 SNEGSKA (reference sequence). The CDR3 loop is CSAGTRQYMNTEAFF. The CDR3 region has the DNA TGCAGTGCTGGGACCCGACAGTACATGAACACTGAAGCTTTCTTT.

The chain employs TRBV11-2 and TRBJ2-7, with unresolved D. Trimming stripped 2 bases from V and 4 bases from J, with 9 bases between. The CDR3 spans 13 residues. From germline, CDR1 is SGHAT and CDR2 FQNNGV. The CDR3 bases are TGTGCCAGCAGCTTAAGCTACTTTTACGAGCAGTACTTC. It encodes CASSLSYFYEQYF.

The chain links TRBV3-1 to TRBJ2-2; the D gene is possibly TRBD1 (5 bases). V lost 3 bases and J 4 bases, leaving 12 bases between the germline ends. The CDR3 runs to 15 residues. Germline lookup yields CDR1 LGHDT and CDR2 YNNKEL (reference sequence). Written as DNA, the CDR3 is TGTGCCAGCAGCCAGCGACAGAGTGGCACCGGGGAGCTGTTTTTT. Translation: CASSQRQSGTGELFF.

The gene calls are TRBV9 and TRBJ2-4; possible D gene TRBD1, 6 bases. Germline CDR1 SGDLS, CDR2 YYNGEE. This CDR3 is built from 14 residues. V was shortened by 3 bases and J by 0 bases, with 7 bases between the two germline ends. The DNA of the CDR3 is TGTGCCAGCAGCGGGGGGCTAGCCAAAAACATTCAGTACTTC. Translated: CASSGGLAKNIQYF.

This clonotype was seen at least ten times. The V call is TRBV6-2 or TRBV6-3, the J call TRBJ2-5; D is perhaps TRBD1 or TRBD2 (5 bases each). The CDR3 is made up of 15 amino acids. Deletions cut 0 bases from V and 2 bases from J, with 10 bases between. Germline loops: CDR1 MNHEY, CDR2 SVGEGT. CDR3 nucleotides: TGTGCCAGCAGTTACTCGATGGGGGAACAAGAGACCCAGTACTTC. Residues: CASSYSMGEQETQYF.

This chain uses TRBV9 with TRBJ2-5; weak D call: TRBD2 (5 bases). The CDR3 extends over 15 amino acids. The V end was cut by 0 bases, the J end by 1 base, with 10 bases between. Germline CDR1 reads SGDLS; CDR2 reads YYNGEE. The CDR3 bases are TGTGCCAGCAGCGTAGACCTAGCCGGCCAAGAGACCCAGTACTTC. It is translated as CASSVDLAGQETQYF.

By share, this clonotype counts as medium-sized. The chain carries TRBV9 and TRBJ1-5, with a tentative D call TRBD1 (5 bases). V lost 0 bases to trimming and J lost 3 bases, with 10 bases between them. The CDR3 is 15 residues long. In germline, CDR1 is SGDLS, CDR2 YYNGEE. DNA for the CDR3: TGTGCCAGCAGCGTAGGTCAGGGTTTCAATCAGCCCCAGCATTTT. It codes for CASSVGQGFNQPQHF.

V and J are TRBV20-1 and TRBJ2-3; D is tentatively TRBD1 or TRBD2 (5 bases each). Per germline, CDR1 DFQATT and CDR2 SNEGSKA (reference sequence). The CDR3 has 17 residues. The ends were cut back, 1 base at V and 2 bases at J, with 19 bases in the middle. The CDR3 protein is CSARGQLRVYPTDTQYF. CDR3 nucleotide sequence: TGCAGTGCTAGAGGACAGTTGCGGGTGTACCCCACAGATACGCAGTATTTT.

The chain combines TRBV11-2 with TRBJ2-5; D assignment may be TRBD1 or TRBD2 (6 bases each). Germline assignment: CDR1 SGHAT and CDR2 FQNNGV. Trimming pared 1 base from V and 7 bases from J, leaving 25 bases between. The CDR3 is 18 amino acids. The CDR3 DNA sequence: TGTGCCAGCAGCTTAGGTTCGGCCCTACCGGGGGCACGGGGGACCCAGTACTTC. Translating it yields CASSLGSALPGARGTQYF.

The chain has TRBV20-1 and TRBJ2-5, with D unresolved. The CDR3 spans 12 residues. Germline V lookup: CDR1 DFQATT, CDR2 SNEGSKA (reference sequence). V was clipped by 1 base and J by 3 bases, with 6 bases between them. CDR3 in amino acids: CSARGGKETQYF. For the CDR3, the DNA is TGCAGTGCTAGAGGGGGAAAAGAGACCCAGTACTTC.

The chain recombines TRBV29-1 with TRBJ1-2, with a weak D call TRBD1 (5 bases). The V end was cut by 3 bases, the J end by 8 bases, with 16 bases between. Germline CDR1 reads SQVTM; CDR2 reads ANQGSEA. This CDR3 contains 13 residues. CDR3 loop: CSVDRGGVGGYTF. The DNA for the CDR3 is TGCAGCGTTGATCGGGGGGGGGTTGGAGGCTACACCTTC.

This rearrangement joins TRBV5-1 to TRBJ2-7; D is undetermined. The CDR3 contains 12 residues. The germline gives CDR1 SGHRS, CDR2 YFSETQ. With 7 bases removed from V and 6 bases from J, the gap between germline ends came to 14 bases. The CDR3 loop reads CASPPTTLEQYF. CDR3 DNA: TGCGCCAGCCCCCCGACGACCCTCGAGCAGTACTTC.

This clonotype was counted only a few times. V gene TRBV11-2 combines with J gene TRBJ2-3; 7 bases fit TRBD2. Looked up from germline, CDR1 is SGHAT and CDR2 is FQNNGV. The CDR3 contains 17 residues. J gave up 0 bases and V 3 bases, and 9 bases lay outside the gene matches. The CDR3 loop reads CASSLYYRGVSTDTQYF. CDR3 sequence (DNA): TGTGCCAGCAGCTTGTATTACCGGGGGGTAAGCACAGATACGCAGTATTTT.

This chain joins TRBV2 and TRBJ2-3; D is ambiguous. Trimming cost V 1 base and J 1 base, with 9 bases left between them. This CDR3 contains 15 residues. Germline CDR1 reads SNHLY; CDR2 reads FYNNEI. The CDR3 loop is CASSEGSFGTDTQYF. DNA for the CDR3: TGTGCCAGCAGTGAAGGGAGTTTTGGCACAGATACGCAGTATTTT.

This clonotype was counted between two and nine times. The genes are TRBV20-1 and TRBJ1-5, with D possibly being TRBD1 (5 bases). Germline V gives CDR1 DFQATT, CDR2 SNEGSKA (reference sequence). The CDR3 loop spans 13 amino acids. V dropped 5 bases and J dropped 2 bases, with 10 bases sitting between them. In nucleotides, the CDR3 is TGCAGTGCTCAGCCGGGGGGCAATCAGCCCCAGCATTTT. Encoded protein: CSAQPGGNQPQHF.

This clonotype was observed a few times. This chain uses TRBV7-9 with TRBJ2-7, with 8 nucleotides matching TRBD2. With 0 bases clipped from V and 3 bases from J, the junction kept 4 bases outside the gene matches. Germline CDR1 SEHNR, CDR2 FQNEAQ (reference sequence). The CDR3 is made up of 15 amino acids. The CDR3 DNA follows: TGTGCCAGCAGCTTAGCGGGCGGGAGGATCTACGAGCAGTACTTC. It encodes CASSLAGGRIYEQYF. The full variable domain, rest sourced from reference TRBV7-9 and TRBJ2-7, is DTGVSQNPRHKITKRGQNVTFRCDPISEHNRLYWYRQTLGQGPEFLTYFQNEAQLEKSRLLSDRFSAERPKGSFSTLEIQRTEQGDSAMYLCASSLAGGRIYEQYFGPGTRLTVT.

The rearrangement joins TRBV28 to TRBJ2-5; TRBD1 agrees at 9 bases. This CDR3 contains 18 residues. With V trimmed by 5 bases and J by 5 bases, 18 bases remained unmatched. CDR1 is MDHEN, CDR2 SYDVKM, per germline. The CDR3: CASSRITGTGIVQETQYF. In DNA form, the CDR3 reads TGTGCCAGCAGTAGGATAACCGGGACAGGGATTGTGCAGGAGACCCAGTACTTC. The full variable domain, rest sourced from reference TRBV28 and TRBJ2-5, is DVKVTQSSRYLVKRTGEKVFLECVQDMDHENMFWYRQDPGLGLRLIYFSYDVKMKEKGDIPEGYSVSREKKERFSLILESASTNQTSMYLCASSRITGTGIVQETQYFGPGTRLLVL.

The chain recombines TRBV4-1 with TRBJ1-2; tentative D call: TRBD1 (5 bases). Germline V gene sequence: CDR1 MGHRA, CDR2 YSYEKL. The V end lost 3 bases, the J end lost 1 base, and 24 bases lay between the germline ends. The CDR3 sequence is 19 residues long. The CDR3 DNA sequence: TGCGCCAGCAGCCAGCTACTGGGAACCTTCGCCGGGGGTAACTATGGCTACACCTTC. It yields the protein CASSQLLGTFAGGNYGYTF.

The rearrangement joins TRBV7-9 to TRBJ1-6; the D gene is possibly TRBD1 (6 bases). The germline V gene encodes CDR1 SEHNR and CDR2 FQNEAQ (reference sequence). The V end lost 4 bases, the J end lost 10 bases, and 14 bases lay between the germline ends. The CDR3 loop spans 14 amino acids. This CDR3 reads CASSSGQKASPLHF. The DNA of the CDR3 is TGTGCCAGCAGCTCGGGACAAAAGGCGTCACCCCTCCACTTT.

V usage is TRBV7-9 and J usage is TRBJ1-2, with 8 bases fitting TRBD1. Germline V gene sequence: CDR1 SEHNR, CDR2 FQNEAQ (reference sequence). The CDR3 length is 15 residues. The V segment lost 5 bases and the J segment 1 base; nucleotides outside the gene matches: 6. Here the CDR3 reads CASSAGTGYNYGYTF. Here the CDR3 DNA reads TGTGCCAGCAGCGCGGGGACAGGATATAACTATGGCTACACCTTC.

There are many counts of this clonotype. The V call is TRBV11-3, the J call TRBJ2-5; the match to TRBD2 covers 9 bases. The CDR3 totals 15 residues. V lost 7 bases, J lost 3 bases, and 9 bases stayed unmatched. CDR1 SGHNT and CDR2 YENEEA come from the germline V gene. The CDR3 DNA reads as TGTGCCAGCAAAGACGCGGGAGGGGGGAAAGAGACCCAGTACTTC. Its translation is CASKDAGGGKETQYF.

This rearrangement joins TRBV28 to TRBJ2-1; D may match TRBD1 or TRBD2 (5 bases each). The germline V gene encodes CDR1 MDHEN and CDR2 SYDVKM. The CDR3 is made up of 11 amino acids. Trimming cost V 10 bases and J 5 bases, with 9 bases left between them. CDR3 amino acids: CATGDDNEQFF. The CDR3 DNA reads TGTGCCACCGGGGACGACAATGAGCAGTTCTTC.

This chain links TRBV5-1 with TRBJ1-1; D not certain. Germline V gene data show CDR1 as SGHRS and CDR2 as YFSETQ. Trimming removed 4 bases at V and 0 bases at J, with 13 bases between. The CDR3 contains 15 residues. The DNA of the CDR3 is TGCGCCAGCAGCAGTAACAGTAGATTGAACACTGAAGCTTTCTTT. Residues: CASSSNSRLNTEAFF.

The sample holds a few counts of this clonotype. This chain uses TRBV15 with TRBJ2-6; D is undetermined. Germline values: CDR1 LNHNV, CDR2 YYDKDF (reference sequence). Trimming stripped 7 bases from V and 0 bases from J, with 4 bases between. The CDR3 has 13 residues. DNA for the CDR3: TGTGCCACCAAAATCTCTGGGGCCAACGTCCTGACTTTC. Amino acids: CATKISGANVLTF.

The J gene is TRBJ2-3, the V gene TRBV6-2 or TRBV6-3, with D perhaps matching TRBD1 (5 bases). Trimming stripped 5 bases from V and 4 bases from J, with 13 bases between. The CDR3 is made up of 14 amino acids. CDR1 MNHEY and CDR2 SVGEGT come from the germline V gene. The CDR3 DNA follows: TGTGCCAGCAGTGTTCTTGGGGCCGCAGATACGCAGTATTTT. Translation: CASSVLGAADTQYF.

This clonotype was counted only a few times. This chain connects TRBV4-1 to TRBJ2-5; 13 bases align to TRBD2. V gave up 3 bases and J gave up 4 bases; unmatched junction bases: 2. The length of the CDR3 is 15 residues. Germline V lookup: CDR1 MGHRA, CDR2 YSYEKL. The CDR3 reads CASSQGLAGLETQYF. The CDR3 nucleotides are TGCGCCAGCAGCCAGGGACTAGCGGGGCTAGAGACCCAGTACTTC.

There are a few counts of this clonotype. The gene calls are TRBV5-1 and TRBJ2-1, with a tentative D call TRBD2 (5 bases). The CDR3 sequence is 16 residues long. Germline CDR1 is SGHRS and CDR2 is YFSETQ. Trimming pared 0 bases from V and 2 bases from J, leaving 12 bases between. The CDR3 loop is CASSLVLDSPYNEQFF. As DNA, the CDR3 is TGCGCCAGCAGCTTGGTTCTGGACTCACCCTACAATGAGCAGTTCTTC.

This rearrangement joins TRBV5-1 to TRBJ2-3; unclear D gene. V was clipped by 2 bases and J by 6 bases, with 7 bases between them. The CDR3 extends over 12 amino acids. Germline V gives CDR1 SGHRS, CDR2 YFSETQ. Here the CDR3 DNA reads TGCGCCAGCAGCTTTTCCGATGATACGCAGTATTTT. Its translation: CASSFSDDTQYF.